This T cell receptor beta chain was sequenced for a study of CXCR3-negative and CXCR3-positive naive CD8 T cells. Study results and caveats: Cryopreservation partially lowered CXCR3 expression, so most assays used fresh PBMCs. CXCR3-negative naive cells had less hydrophobic TRB CDR3s than did CXCR3-positive naive cells.

Notes on this clonotype: Its antigen remains unidentified.

CDR1 is MNHEY and CDR2 is SMNVEV in the germline V gene (reference sequence). The length of the CDR3 is 13 residues. TRB cDNA libraries were made by UMI-labeled 5' RACE. TCRdb reprocessed the 5' RACE reads and stores each CDR3 protein as one record, lacking DNA. Recorded for this sample: over 150,000 distinct CDR3 sequences. This chain links TRBV27 with TRBJ2-7; TCRdb returns TRBD2, unconfirmable since there is no DNA. The source material was naive CXCR3+ CD8+ T cells from blood. Subset specified: CD45RO-CCR7+CD27+CD95- naive CD8+ T cells expressing CXCR3 (TNR3+). This receptor was identified in a human donor in good health. Some clones in this sample may be carry-over from other donors' samples. CDR3 in amino acids: CASSGVANYEQYF.